These 24 T cell receptor beta chains were all obtained from the same sample, sequenced in a study of type 1 regulatory T cells. TCRdb passed the reads through MiXCR, listing each CDR3 protein once. The sample contains fewer than 70,000 distinct CDR3 sequences, roughly 60% of which appear only once. Their antigen targets remain unknown. What was sequenced was cultured T cells, either the whole culture or a sorted T cell fraction (not recorded which). Subset reported: Tr1-enriched cell product generated in vitro against host alloantigens. Every receptor here comes from a human donor in good health.

The CDR3 coding sequence is TGCGCCAGCAGCCAAGCCCCCCTAGCGGAGAGGATAGCCAAAAACATTCAGTACTTC. Translated: CASSQAPLAERIAKNIQYF. The chain recombines TRBV4-1 with TRBJ2-4; the match to TRBD2 covers 7 bases. Losses at the gene ends were 1 base for V and 0 bases for J; bases not matched to a gene: 12. Germline V gene data show CDR1 as MGHRA and CDR2 as YSYEKL. This CDR3 is 19 amino acids long.

This clonotype was seen only a few times. The chain has TRBV5-1 and TRBJ2-2; 13 bases match TRBD2. V was clipped by 3 bases and J by 0 bases; unmatched bases: 5. Germline assignment: CDR1 SGHRS and CDR2 YFSETQ. This CDR3 is 18 amino acids long. CDR3 loop: CASSSTGTSGANTGELFF. The DNA of the CDR3 is TGCGCCAGCAGCTCCACTGGGACTAGCGGGGCGAACACCGGGGAGCTGTTTTTT.

This clonotype turned up a few times. CDR3 nucleotides: TGTGCCAGCAGCTTGGACCCGGGAGAAGGAGAGACCCAGTACTTC. It translates to CASSLDPGEGETQYF. This chain links TRBV5-5 with TRBJ2-5; D might be TRBD2 (6 bases). The CDR3 covers 15 residues. Deletions cut 0 bases from V and 4 bases from J, with 13 bases between. Looked up from germline, CDR1 is SGHKS and CDR2 is YYEKEE (reference sequence).

The J gene is TRBJ2-7, the V gene TRBV7-3, with 8 bases identical to TRBD1. CDR3 length equals 15 residues. Per the germline V gene, CDR1 is SGHTA and CDR2 is FQGTGA. V dropped 3 bases and J dropped 2; count of bases not matched to a gene: 6. This CDR3 is CASSLSRDRTYEQYF. As DNA, the CDR3 is TGTGCCAGCAGCTTGTCCCGGGACAGGACCTACGAGCAGTACTTC.

This clonotype came up a few times. CDR3 protein: CATHIAGGPNTQYF. The CDR3 nucleotides read TGTGCCACTCATATAGCGGGAGGGCCAAATACGCAGTATTTT. The genes are TRBV27 and TRBJ2-3, with 11 bases that match TRBD2. This CDR3 contains 14 residues. Losses at the gene ends were 10 bases for V and 7 bases for J; bases not matched to a gene: 10. Looked up from germline, CDR1 is MNHEY and CDR2 is SMNVEV (reference sequence).

The V gene is TRBV27, the J gene TRBJ2-2, with D perhaps TRBD1 (5 bases). This CDR3 contains 15 residues. CDR1 is MNHEY and CDR2 is SMNVEV in the germline V gene (reference sequence). Trimming pared 5 bases from V and 3 bases from J, leaving 13 bases between. The DNA of the CDR3 is TGTGCCAGCAGTGCGGACATGATGGACACCGGGGAGCTGTTTTTT. Amino acids: CASSADMMDTGELFF.

This chain uses TRBV20-1 with TRBJ2-7, with unresolved D. The CDR3 length is 13 residues. The germline CDR1 and CDR2 sequences are DFQATT and SNEGSKA (reference sequence). V was clipped by 8 bases and J by 1 base, with 15 bases between them. The CDR3 sequence: CSSLSPGSYEQYF. The CDR3 DNA reads TGCAGTTCACTAAGTCCCGGGTCCTACGAGCAGTACTTC.

This clonotype was counted a few times. CDR3 amino acids: CASSYSGGWAQHF. CDR3 coding DNA: TGTGCCAGCAGTTACTCCGGGGGATGGGCCCAGCATTTT. The genes are TRBV6-2 or TRBV6-3 and TRBJ1-5, with a tentative D call TRBD1 (5 bases). V gave up 0 bases and J gave up 11 bases, with 11 bases separating them. The CDR3 contains 13 residues. Germline CDR1 MNHEY, CDR2 SVGEGT.

In this sample, this clonotype turned up many times. J is TRBJ2-2 and V is TRBV7-8, with TRBD2 matching over 9 bases. The CDR3 is made up of 16 amino acids. J lost 6 bases, V lost 10 bases, and 15 bases had no gene match. Germline assignment: CDR1 SGHVS and CDR2 FQNEAQ. CDR3 in DNA: TGTGCCACCAAATACCAGACTAGCGGTGGACCCGGGGAGCTGTTTTTT. It yields the protein CATKYQTSGGPGELFF. The full variable domain, with the rest looked up from reference TRBV7-8 and TRBJ2-2, is GAGVSQSPRYKVAKRGQDVALRCDPISGHVSLFWYQQALGQGPEFLTYFQNEAQLDKSGLPSDRFFAERPEGSVSTLKIQRTQQEDSAVYLCATKYQTSGGPGELFFGEGSRLTVL.

The chain joins TRBV20-1 to TRBJ2-5; either TRBD1 or TRBD2 may supply D (5 bases each). This CDR3 has 13 amino acids. Germline lookup yields CDR1 DFQATT and CDR2 SNEGSKA (reference sequence). V lost 7 bases, J lost 4 bases, and 16 bases lay in between. CDR3 residues: CSGTRDVGETQYF. CDR3 sequence (DNA): TGCAGTGGGACCCGGGACGTCGGAGAGACCCAGTACTTC.

J is TRBJ1-5 and V is TRBV6-1; the D gene is possibly TRBD1 (5 bases). Germline V gene data show CDR1 as MNHNS and CDR2 as SASEGT. This CDR3 region has 17 residues. Trimming took 2 bases from V and 4 from J, leaving 18 bases between them. Written as DNA, the CDR3 is TGTGCCAGCAGTGAATCGTCGTGGGGCTCCCATAATCAGCCCCAGCATTTT. Translating it yields CASSESSWGSHNQPQHF.

The CDR3 reads CASSSTRATYEQYF. The CDR3 DNA reads TGTGCCAGCAGCTCTACCCGGGCTACCTACGAGCAGTACTTC. V is TRBV7-2 and J is TRBJ2-7; D remains ambiguous. The CDR3 loop spans 14 amino acids. Germline assignment: CDR1 SGHTA and CDR2 FQGNSA. The V end was cut by 4 bases, the J end by 2 bases, with 12 bases between. Together with reference TRBV7-2 and TRBJ2-7, the CDR3 gives the full variable domain: GAGVSQSPSNKVTEKGKDVELRCDPISGHTALYWYRQSLGQGLEFLIYFQGNSAPDKSGLPSDRFSAERTGGSVSTLTIQRTQQEDSAVYLCASSSTRATYEQYFGPGTRLTVT.

This chain joins TRBV12-3 or TRBV12-4 and TRBJ2-1, with 8 bases identical to TRBD2. After removal of 6 bases from V and 0 bases from J, the junction contained 4 bases not matched to a gene. The length of the CDR3 is 15 residues. CDR3 DNA sequence: TGTGCCAGCAGCCCGCGGGAGGTCTCCTACAATGAGCAGTTCTTC. It translates to CASSPREVSYNEQFF.

Only a few counts were recorded for this clonotype. The chain combines TRBV7-2 with TRBJ2-1; a possible D gene is TRBD2 (5 bases). Trimming cost V 0 bases and J 2 bases, with 11 bases left between them. This CDR3 has 16 amino acids. CDR1 is SGHTA and CDR2 is FQGNSA in the germline V gene. The CDR3 here is CASSLAPGRTYNEQFF. The CDR3 bases are TGTGCCAGCAGCTTAGCCCCGGGAAGGACCTACAATGAGCAGTTCTTC.

The CDR3 coding sequence is TGTGCCAGCAGTCGCTTGAGCGGCTCCGTCTACAATGAGCAGTTCTTC. It codes for CASSRLSGSVYNEQFF. The V call is TRBV28, the J call TRBJ2-1; the D gene is possibly TRBD2 (5 bases). CDR1 is MDHEN, CDR2 SYDVKM, per germline. V gave up 5 bases and J gave up 3 bases, with 17 bases separating them. This CDR3 is built from 16 residues. Filled out from reference TRBV28 and TRBJ2-1, the complete variable domain reads DVKVTQSSRYLVKRTGEKVFLECVQDMDHENMFWYRQDPGLGLRLIYFSYDVKMKEKGDIPEGYSVSREKKERFSLILESASTNQTSMYLCASSRLSGSVYNEQFFGPGTRLTVL.

This chain connects TRBV11-2 to TRBJ2-7, with D perhaps matching TRBD1 or TRBD2 (5 bases each). Between the trimmed V and J ends, which lost 8 bases and 2 bases, there was a span of 16 bases. The CDR3 is made up of 14 amino acids. Germline lookup yields CDR1 SGHAT and CDR2 FQNNGV. CDR3: CASRGLNVAYEQYF. The CDR3 region has the DNA TGTGCCAGCCGGGGCCTCAATGTCGCCTACGAGCAGTACTTC.

This clonotype was counted a few times. The chain employs TRBV7-9 and TRBJ2-7, with D perhaps TRBD2 (6 bases). The CDR3 sequence is 16 residues long. Trimming cost V 1 base and J 2 bases, with 15 bases left between them. CDR1 SEHNR and CDR2 FQNEAQ come from the germline V gene (reference sequence). The CDR3 loop reads CASSLVRSSEAYEQYF. The CDR3 region has the DNA TGTGCCAGCAGCTTAGTTCGTTCTAGCGAGGCCTACGAGCAGTACTTC.

The rearrangement links TRBV24-1 to TRBJ2-3; D possibly corresponds to TRBD1 (5 bases). Germline V gene lookup returns CDR1 KGHDR and CDR2 SFDVKD. The CDR3 runs to 13 residues. Trimming pared 0 bases from V and 6 bases from J, leaving 6 bases between. The CDR3: CATSDLRGDTQYF. CDR3 DNA: TGTGCCACCAGTGATTTGAGGGGTGATACGCAGTATTTT.

This clonotype was recorded many times. The chain joins TRBV7-9 to TRBJ2-3; 7 bases line up with TRBD1. This CDR3 is built from 14 residues. CDR1 is SEHNR and CDR2 is FQNEAQ in the germline V gene (reference sequence). V shed 5 bases and J 4 bases; nucleotides not matched to a gene: 6. The CDR3 spells CASSTRTGPDTQYF. CDR3 sequence (DNA): TGTGCCAGCAGCACACGGACAGGACCAGATACGCAGTATTTT.

This clonotype was detected only a few times. The rearrangement joins TRBV4-1 to TRBJ2-2; D remains ambiguous. V lost 4 bases and J 3 bases, leaving 12 bases between the germline ends. The CDR3 runs to 15 residues. Looked up from germline, CDR1 is MGHRA and CDR2 is YSYEKL. The CDR3 is CASSLRARDTGELFF. CDR3 sequence (DNA): TGCGCCAGCAGCCTCCGCGCCCGAGACACCGGGGAGCTGTTTTTT.

This chain links TRBV19 with TRBJ2-6, with TRBD1 identical over 7 bases. The CDR3 sequence is 17 residues long. V lost 5 bases, J lost 3 bases, and 10 bases stayed unmatched. The germline CDR1 and CDR2 sequences are LNHDA and SQIVND (reference sequence). CDR3 sequence: CASSLMTGSLGANVLTF. The CDR3 DNA is TGTGCCAGTAGTCTGATGACAGGGTCGCTTGGGGCCAACGTCCTGACTTTC.

This clonotype was counted a single time. This chain joins TRBV4-1 and TRBJ2-3; TRBD2 matches 13 bases. Germline trimming cut 2 bases from V and 4 bases from J; bases unmatched to any gene: 6. Germline V gene lookup returns CDR1 MGHRA and CDR2 YSYEKL. The CDR3 contains 17 residues. Written as DNA, the CDR3 is TGCGCCAGCAGCCAACGAGGACTAGCGGGAGAATCAGATACGCAGTATTTT. It is translated as CASSQRGLAGESDTQYF.

The V gene is TRBV11-2, the J gene TRBJ2-3, with unresolved D. The V gene lost 5 bases and the J gene lost 3 bases, with 12 bases spanning the gap. Germline CDR1 is SGHAT and CDR2 is FQNNGV. The CDR3 sequence is 14 residues long. The CDR3 DNA follows: TGTGCCAGCAGCCCCTTGGACGGGACAGATACGCAGTATTTT. Its protein product is CASSPLDGTDTQYF.

The rearrangement uses TRBV4-1 and TRBJ2-7, with TRBD1 matching 8 bases. This CDR3 is 13 amino acids long. Germline loops: CDR1 MGHRA, CDR2 YSYEKL. Trimming removed 5 bases from V and 2 bases from J; junction bases left unmatched: 2. The CDR3 sequence is CASSWDRTYEQYF. Here the CDR3 DNA reads TGCGCCAGCAGCTGGGACAGGACCTACGAGCAGTACTTC.